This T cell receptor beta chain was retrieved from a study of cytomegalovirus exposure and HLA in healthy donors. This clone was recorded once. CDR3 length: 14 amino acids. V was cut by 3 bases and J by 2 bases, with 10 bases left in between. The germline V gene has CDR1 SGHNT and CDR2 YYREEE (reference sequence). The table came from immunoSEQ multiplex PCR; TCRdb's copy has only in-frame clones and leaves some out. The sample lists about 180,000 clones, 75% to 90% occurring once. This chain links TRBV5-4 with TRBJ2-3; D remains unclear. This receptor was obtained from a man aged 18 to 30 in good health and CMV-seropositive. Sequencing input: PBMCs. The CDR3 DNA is TGTGCCAGCAGCTACTATACGATCACAGATACGCAGTATTTT. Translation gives CASSYYTITDTQYF. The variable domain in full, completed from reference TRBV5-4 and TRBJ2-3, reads ETGVTQSPTHLIKTRGQQVTLRCSSQSGHNTVSWYQQALGQGPQFIFQYYREEENGRGNFPPRFSGLQFPNYSSELNVNALELDDSALYLCASSYYTITDTQYFGPGTRLTVL.